The text below deals with one T cell receptor beta chain. Its antigen is still unknown. The sample belongs to a study of neoadjuvant nivolumab and ipilimumab in lung cancer. Turning to the study itself: Patients got nivolumab 3 mg/kg on days 1, 15 and 29; combination added ipilimumab 1 mg/kg day 1. Study-wide results and caveats: A small number of samples were TCR sequenced. From pretherapy to surgery, tumor richness and clonality rose with dual therapy.

Clones were sequenced by immunoSEQ multiplex PCR, and TCRdb holds only the in-frame ones, with some missing. The sample contains approximately 17,000 clones, approximately 76% of which appear only once. This TCR was recovered from an adult with non-small cell lung cancer. The sequencing here drew on tumor tissue, taken after neoadjuvant nivolumab, alone or with ipilimumab, at or shortly before surgery.

The CDR3 DNA reads as TGTGCCAGCAGTGACCCTTCAGCAGGGAATTCACCCCTCCACTTT. Its translation: CASSDPSAGNSPLHF. The rearrangement joins TRBV6-1 to TRBJ1-6; perhaps TRBD1 as D (5 bases). Germline assignment: CDR1 MNHNS and CDR2 SASEGT. The CDR3 is made up of 15 amino acids. The V and J ends lost 3 bases and 7 bases respectively, with 13 bases between them.